The T cell receptor (beta chain) described here comes from a study of blood T cell repertoires in COVID-19. The wider study: T cells, B-cell-depleted T cells, or PBMCs provided the cDNA or gDNA that served as material.

Germline assignment: CDR1 MGHDK and CDR2 SYGVNS. V gave up 6 bases and J gave up 4 bases, with 16 bases separating them. The CDR3 spans 15 residues. This clone showed up just once. Sequencing used immunoSEQ multiplex PCR; TCRdb keeps in-frame clones, though not all of them. The repertoire holds 200,000 to 250,000 clones, with 80% to 85% as singletons. The material sequenced was peripheral blood. This chain links TRBV25-1 with TRBJ1-5, with D perhaps TRBD1 (5 bases). The source is a woman aged 70-85 years with COVID-19, enrolled during active disease. CDR3: CASSRADSANQPQHF. In nucleotides, the CDR3 is TGTGCCAGCAGCCGCGCCGACAGCGCTAATCAGCCCCAGCATTTT.